These 2 T cell receptor beta chains originate from one sample sequenced in a study of blood T cell repertoires in COVID-19. Some clones are missing from TCRdb's copy, which holds only in-frame ones; the method was immunoSEQ multiplex PCR. Of over 10,000 clones in the sample, around 79% were seen once. The specimen sequenced was peripheral blood. These receptors were collected from a man older than 75 with acute or convalescent COVID-19.

The genes are TRBV7-2 and TRBJ2-3; 8 nucleotides match TRBD2. The CDR3 runs 15 residues. Germline trimming cut 5 bases from V and 5 bases from J; bases unmatched to any gene: 9. CDR1 SGHTA and CDR2 FQGNSA come from the germline V gene. The CDR3 loop is CASSTGGARVDTQYF. In nucleotides, the CDR3 is TGTGCCAGCAGCACCGGGGGGGCCCGCGTAGATACGCAGTATTTT. The whole variable domain, filled in from reference TRBV7-2 and TRBJ2-3, reads GAGVSQSPSNKVTEKGKDVELRCDPISGHTALYWYRQSLGQGLEFLIYFQGNSAPDKSGLPSDRFSAERTGGSVSTLTIQRTQQEDSAVYLCASSTGGARVDTQYFGPGTRLTVL.

This chain uses TRBV4-1 with TRBJ2-1; TRBD2 aligns across 10 bases. In germline, CDR1 is MGHRA, CDR2 YSYEKL. This CDR3 region has 15 residues. V shed 1 base and J 4 bases; nucleotides not matched to a gene: 1. The CDR3 coding sequence is TGCGCCAGCAGCCAAGCTAGCGGGAGATACAATGAGCAGTTCTTC. This gives the protein CASSQASGRYNEQFF.